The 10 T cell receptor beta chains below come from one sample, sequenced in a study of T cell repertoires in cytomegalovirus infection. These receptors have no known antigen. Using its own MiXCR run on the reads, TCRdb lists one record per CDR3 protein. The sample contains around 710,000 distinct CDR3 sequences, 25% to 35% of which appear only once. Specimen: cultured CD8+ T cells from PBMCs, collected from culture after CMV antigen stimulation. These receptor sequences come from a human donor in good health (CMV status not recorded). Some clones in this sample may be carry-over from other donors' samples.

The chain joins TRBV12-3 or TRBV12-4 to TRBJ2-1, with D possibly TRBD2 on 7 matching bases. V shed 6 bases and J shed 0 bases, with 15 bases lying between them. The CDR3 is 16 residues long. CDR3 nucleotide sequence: TGTGCCAGCAGGGGGGGGCCTATGAGCTCCTACAATGAGCAGTTCTTC. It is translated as CASRGGPMSSYNEQFF.

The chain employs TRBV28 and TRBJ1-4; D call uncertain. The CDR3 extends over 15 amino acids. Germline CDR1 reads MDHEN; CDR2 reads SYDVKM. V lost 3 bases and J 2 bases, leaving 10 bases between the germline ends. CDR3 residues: CASSLGLSTNEKLFF. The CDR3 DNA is TGTGCCAGCAGTTTGGGCTTGTCGACTAATGAAAAACTGTTTTTT.

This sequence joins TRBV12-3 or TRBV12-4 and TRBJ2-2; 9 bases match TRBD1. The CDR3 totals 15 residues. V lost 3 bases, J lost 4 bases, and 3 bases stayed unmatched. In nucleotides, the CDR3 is TGTGCCAGCAGTTTGCGGGACAGGGTCACCGGGGAGCTGTTTTTT. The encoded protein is CASSLRDRVTGELFF.

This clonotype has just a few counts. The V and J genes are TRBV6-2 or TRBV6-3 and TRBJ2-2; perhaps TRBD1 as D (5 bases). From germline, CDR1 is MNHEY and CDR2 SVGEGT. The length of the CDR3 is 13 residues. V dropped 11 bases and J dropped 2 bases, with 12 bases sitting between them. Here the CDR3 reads CASADSNTGELFF. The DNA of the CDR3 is TGTGCCTCAGCAGACAGTAACACCGGGGAGCTGTTTTTT.

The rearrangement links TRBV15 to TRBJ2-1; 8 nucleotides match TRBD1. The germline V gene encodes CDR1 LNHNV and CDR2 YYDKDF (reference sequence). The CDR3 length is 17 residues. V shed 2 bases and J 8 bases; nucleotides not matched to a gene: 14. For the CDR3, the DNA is TGTGCCACCAGCAGATACTCCTCGGACAGGGCCTTGGATGAGCAGTTCTTC. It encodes CATSRYSSDRALDEQFF.

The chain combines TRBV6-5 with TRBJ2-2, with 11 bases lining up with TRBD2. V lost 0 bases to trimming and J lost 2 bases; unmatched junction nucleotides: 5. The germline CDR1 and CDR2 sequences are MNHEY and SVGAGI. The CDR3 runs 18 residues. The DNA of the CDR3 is TGTGCCAGCAGTTACTCACTAGCGGGGGCCCTTAACACCGGGGAGCTGTTTTTT. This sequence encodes CASSYSLAGALNTGELFF.

CDR3 DNA: TGTGCCAGCAGACGGCCGCGGGCAGGGGGTCCCACTGAAGCTTTCTTT. Its translation: CASRRPRAGGPTEAFF. The gene calls are TRBV7-2 and TRBJ1-1, with 7 positions matching TRBD1. CDR1 and CDR2 (germline): SGHTA, FQGNSA. V shed 6 bases and J 4 bases; nucleotides not matched to a gene: 14. This CDR3 is 16 amino acids long. Full variable domain (missing parts from reference TRBV7-2 and TRBJ1-1): GAGVSQSPSNKVTEKGKDVELRCDPISGHTALYWYRQSLGQGLEFLIYFQGNSAPDKSGLPSDRFSAERTGGSVSTLTIQRTQQEDSAVYLCASRRPRAGGPTEAFFGQGTRLTVV.

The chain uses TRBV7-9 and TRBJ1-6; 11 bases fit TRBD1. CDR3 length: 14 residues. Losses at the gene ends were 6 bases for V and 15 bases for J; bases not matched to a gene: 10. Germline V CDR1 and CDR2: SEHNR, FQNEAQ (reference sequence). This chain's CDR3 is CASRAGTGGYDLHF. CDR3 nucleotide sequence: TGTGCCAGCAGGGCCGGGACAGGGGGTTATGACCTCCACTTT.

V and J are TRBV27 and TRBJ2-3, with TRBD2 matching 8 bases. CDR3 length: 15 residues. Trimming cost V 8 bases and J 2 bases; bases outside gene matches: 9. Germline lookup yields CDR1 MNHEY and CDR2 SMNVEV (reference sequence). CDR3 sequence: CASLPSGGLTDTQYF. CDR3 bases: TGTGCCAGCCTCCCAAGCGGGGGCCTCACAGATACGCAGTATTTT.

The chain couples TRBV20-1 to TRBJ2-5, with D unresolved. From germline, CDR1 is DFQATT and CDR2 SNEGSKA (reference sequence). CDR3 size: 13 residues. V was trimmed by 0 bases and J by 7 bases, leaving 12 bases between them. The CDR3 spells CSARDPATGTQYF. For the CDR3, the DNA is TGCAGTGCTAGAGATCCCGCTACCGGGACCCAGTACTTC.